The rows below give T cell receptor beta chains drawn from one sample of a study of shared clonotypes between healthy human individuals. The assay was immunoSEQ multiplex PCR, and TCRdb's table has in-frame clones only and misses some. The sample contains over 750,000 clones, around 96% of which appear only once. Sequenced: naive CD8+ T cells sorted from blood. Receptors originate from a man aged 25 to 40 in good health. The CDR3 runs from the conserved cysteine through the conserved F or W. D genes are given only for firm matches. Rows give clone size only sometimes, using once, few, many, or a class for an expanded clone.

d_call,cdr3_length,v_call,j_call,clone_size,cdr3_nt,cdr3_aa
TRBD1,13,TRBV5-1,TRBJ2-7,.,TGCGCCAGCATGTCGGACAGGGGCTACGAGCAGTACTTC,CASMSDRGYEQYF
.,14,TRBV19,TRBJ2-2,.,TGTGCCAGTAGTATTAGGTCGAGCACCGGGGAGCTGTTTTTT,CASSIRSSTGELFF
TRBD1,12,TRBV5-4,TRBJ2-7,.,TGTGCCAGCAGCTCCACAGGGGACGAGCAGTACTTC,CASSSTGDEQYF
.,13,TRBV29-1,TRBJ2-5,once,TGCAGCGTTGACACAGGCTATCAAGAGACCCAGTACTTC,CSVDTGYQETQYF
.,15,TRBV12-2,TRBJ1-2,.,TGTGCAAGTCGCCAATCCGCTCCCAAAAACTATGGCTACACCTTC,CASRQSAPKNYGYTF
.,16,TRBV28,TRBJ1-5,.,TGTGCCAGCAGTTGGACCCAGGGTAATAGCAATCAGCCCCAGCATTTT,CASSWTQGNSNQPQHF
.,16,TRBV11-3,TRBJ2-2,.,TGTGCCAGCAGCTTATATGCGACTAGTTCCCCCGGGGAGCTGTTTTTT,CASSLYATSSPGELFF
.,15,TRBV9,TRBJ2-1,.,TGTGCCAGCAGCGTAGGTAGCGCAGCCGCCACTGAGCAGTTCTTC,CASSVGSAAATEQFF
.,15,TRBV29-1,TRBJ2-7,few,TGCAGCGTGACGACCTACGACAGGAGCTCCTACGAGCAGTACTTC,CSVTTYDRSSYEQYF
.,12,TRBV6-5,TRBJ2-1,.,TGTGCCAGCAGTTCCCAGGGCAATGAGCAGTTCTTC,CASSSQGNEQFF
.,13,TRBV13,TRBJ2-7,once,TGTGCCAGCAGAAACTCGTACTCTTACGAGCAGTACTTC,CASRNSYSYEQYF
.,11,TRBV20-1,TRBJ1-2,.,TGCAGTACCGGGACAATCTATGGCTACACCTTC,CSTGTIYGYTF
.,11,TRBV30,TRBJ2-7,few,TGTGCCTGGAAGTTGGGCTACGAGCAGTACTTC,CAWKLGYEQYF
TRBD1,16,TRBV27,TRBJ1-1,.,TGTGCCAGCGGGCGACGGGACAGGGCGGCGAACACTGAAGCTTTCTTT,CASGRRDRAANTEAFF
TRBD1,15,TRBV5-4,TRBJ2-7,.,TGTGCCAGCAGCCCCCGGGACAGGGTCTCCTACGAGCAGTACTTC,CASSPRDRVSYEQYF
.,14,TRBV6-5,TRBJ1-5,.,TGTGCCAGCAGTCCGCGAGGGCGCAATCAGCCCCAGCATTTT,CASSPRGRNQPQHF
.,15,TRBV11-2,TRBJ2-7,.,TGTGCCAGCAGAAGCGGACAGTCTGGCTTCTACGAGCAGTACTTC,CASRSGQSGFYEQYF
TRBD2,18,TRBV29-1,TRBJ2-1,.,TGCAGCGTTTCAGGACTAGCGGGGCAGTTTACCCCTTACAATGAGCAGTTCTTC,CSVSGLAGQFTPYNEQFF
.,13,TRBV29-1,TRBJ2-1,.,TGCAGCGCTGAGTGGCGGGACTACAATGAGCAGTTCTTC,CSAEWRDYNEQFF
.,13,TRBV2,TRBJ2-2,.,TGTGCCAGCAGACCGCCGGAGACCGGGGAGCTGTTTTTT,CASRPPETGELFF